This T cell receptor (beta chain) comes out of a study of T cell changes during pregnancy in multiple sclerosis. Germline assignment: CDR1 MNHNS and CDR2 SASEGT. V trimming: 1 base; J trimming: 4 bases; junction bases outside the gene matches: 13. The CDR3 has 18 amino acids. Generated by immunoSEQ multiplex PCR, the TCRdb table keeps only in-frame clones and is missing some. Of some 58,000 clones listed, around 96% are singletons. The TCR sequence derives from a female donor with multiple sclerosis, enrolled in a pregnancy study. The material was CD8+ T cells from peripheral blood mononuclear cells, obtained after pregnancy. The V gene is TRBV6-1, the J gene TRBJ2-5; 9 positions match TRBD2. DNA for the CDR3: TGTGCCAGCAGTGAAGGGCTGGTTCTAGCGGGAAACCGAGAGACCCAGTACTTC. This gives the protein CASSEGLVLAGNRETQYF.